The entry below describes one TCR beta chain. Its antigen is undetermined. This CDR3 spans 15 amino acids. Germline V gene lookup returns CDR1 SEHNR and CDR2 FQNEAQ (reference sequence). The sample comes from a study of T cells expressing NK-cell markers. For the study at large: Cells sorted as CD3+CD56+NKG2C+, CD3+CD56+NKG2C- and CD3+CD56-NKG2C+ T cells supplied the TCR beta repertoires. HCMV seropositivity characterized most of the eight sequenced donors, and seronegativity one. Broader study findings: Expanded NKG2C+ T cell clones had unclear HCMV specificity.

TCRdb re-called the 5' RACE reads, yielding one record per CDR3 amino acid sequence without DNA. The sample has about 260,000 distinct CDR3 sequences. The chain couples TRBV7-9 to TRBJ2-7; TCRdb outputs TRBD1, but without DNA this stays unchecked. The specimen was blood T cells: a sorted CD56 or NKG2C T cell subset, CD4+ or CD8+ T cells, or bulk PBMC T cells (not recorded which). The TCR was taken from a young man in good health. This CDR3 reads CASSSKRDRGPEQYF.